A single sample gave rise to the 18 T cell receptor beta chains below, sequenced in a study of beta chain features in type 1 diabetes. As every portion of the isolated RNA was reverse transcribed, the sequencing read expressed TCRB transcripts. Clones were read by immunoSEQ multiplex PCR, and TCRdb kept only the in-frame ones, dropping some. The sample gives around 500,000 clones, around 10% of which show up once; around 0.05% is in the top ten. Material: naive CD4+ T cells from blood. These receptors were taken from a young woman in good health.

Concerning this clone: Other nucleotide sequences in the sample specify the same CDR3. The CDR3 protein is CASSLRLNTEAFF. CDR3 coding DNA: TGTGCCAGCAGCTTACGACTGAACACTGAAGCTTTCTTT. The V and J genes are TRBV7-9 and TRBJ1-1; no clear D. Germline lookup yields CDR1 SEHNR and CDR2 FQNEAQ (reference sequence). CDR3 size: 13 residues. V shed 2 bases and J shed 0 bases, with 4 bases lying between them. The full variable domain, completed using reference TRBV7-9 and TRBJ1-1, is DTGVSQNPRHKITKRGQNVTFRCDPISEHNRLYWYRQTLGQGPEFLTYFQNEAQLEKSRLLSDRFSAERPKGSFSTLEIQRTEQGDSAMYLCASSLRLNTEAFFGQGTRLTVV.

This clone was recorded a few times. This CDR3 is CASSPAGRGNTEAFF. The CDR3 coding sequence is TGTGCCAGCAGTCCGGCCGGGCGGGGGAACACTGAAGCTTTCTTT. This chain uses TRBV27 with TRBJ1-1; D unresolved. The germline CDR1 and CDR2 sequences are MNHEY and SMNVEV (reference sequence). The V end was cut by 5 bases, the J end by 1 base, with 14 bases between. This CDR3 spans 15 amino acids.

The chain links TRBV13 to TRBJ1-2, with D maybe TRBD1 (5 bases). Trimming pared 4 bases from V and 3 bases from J, leaving 9 bases between. Germline CDR1 reads PRHDT; CDR2 reads FYEKMQ (reference sequence). This CDR3 region has 13 residues. This CDR3 is CASSSRGYYGYTF. The CDR3 DNA reads TGTGCCAGCAGCTCTAGGGGATACTATGGCTACACCTTC.

The genes are TRBV15 and TRBJ1-6; D ambiguous. CDR1 is LNHNV, CDR2 YYDKDF, per germline (reference sequence). V lost 1 base and J lost 7, with 5 bases in between. The CDR3 consists of 13 residues. The CDR3 DNA sequence: TGTGCCACCAGCAGAGTTTTCAATTCACCCCTCCACTTT. Translation: CATSRVFNSPLHF.

There are a few counts of this clone. CDR3 sequence reads: CASSEQGRGNEKLFF. The CDR3 DNA reads as TGTGCCAGCAGCGAACAGGGCAGGGGTAATGAAAAACTGTTTTTT. The chain joins TRBV7-2 to TRBJ1-4, with a possible D match to TRBD1 (6 bases). The V gene's germline CDR1 is SGHTA and CDR2 FQGNSA. The CDR3 has 15 amino acids. V dropped 5 bases and J dropped 4 bases, with 14 bases sitting between them. The full variable domain, completed using reference TRBV7-2 and TRBJ1-4, is GAGVSQSPSNKVTEKGKDVELRCDPISGHTALYWYRQSLGQGLEFLIYFQGNSAPDKSGLPSDRFSAERTGGSVSTLTIQRTQQEDSAVYLCASSEQGRGNEKLFFGSGTQLSVL.

This chain connects TRBV2 to TRBJ1-1; tentative D call: TRBD1 (6 bases). Trimming took off 8 bases at V and 1 base at J, with 11 bases between the two ends. The germline V gene encodes CDR1 SNHLY and CDR2 FYNNEI. The CDR3 spans 13 residues. The CDR3 loop reads CASVRTENTEAFF. DNA for the CDR3: TGTGCCAGCGTCAGGACAGAGAACACTGAAGCTTTCTTT.

This clone was seen more than once but under ten times. The chain is built from TRBV7-3 and TRBJ2-2, with TRBD1 identical over 8 bases. Germline assignment: CDR1 SGHTA and CDR2 FQGTGA. The V segment lost 3 bases and the J segment 8 bases; nucleotides outside the gene matches: 11. CDR3 length: 16 residues. The CDR3 bases are TGTGCCAGCAGCTTCTACCCAGGACAGGGTAGAGGGGAGCTGTTTTTT. Amino acids: CASSFYPGQGRGELFF.

The V gene is TRBV28, the J gene TRBJ1-2; 7 bases fit TRBD1. The CDR3 runs 17 residues. The germline V gene encodes CDR1 MDHEN and CDR2 SYDVKM. V dropped 6 bases and J dropped 0; count of bases not matched to a gene: 13. The CDR3 nucleotides are TGTGCCAGCAGCCTTCTTACCGCCAGGGGGGCTAACTATGGCTACACCTTC. It specifies CASSLLTARGANYGYTF.

The chain couples TRBV2 to TRBJ1-1; a weak D match, TRBD1 (5 bases). This CDR3 has 14 residues. Germline assignment: CDR1 SNHLY and CDR2 FYNNEI. V gave up 4 bases and J gave up 5 bases, with 14 bases separating them. DNA of the CDR3: TGTGCCAGCAGTGGGGCAGGGAAGGGAACTGAAGCTTTCTTT. This gives the protein CASSGAGKGTEAFF.

This clone has more than one count but fewer than ten. The chain links TRBV7-2 to TRBJ2-3; D is unclear. Trimming shortened V by 1 base and J by 0 bases, and 8 bases separated the two germline ends. Germline CDR1 reads SGHTA; CDR2 reads FQGNSA. This CDR3 is 15 amino acids long. CDR3: CASSLDSTSTDTQYF. The CDR3 DNA reads as TGTGCCAGCAGCTTAGACTCAACTAGCACAGATACGCAGTATTTT.

The genes are TRBV28 and TRBJ2-7; maybe TRBD1 (6 bases). Deletions cut 8 bases from V and 0 bases from J, with 11 bases between. The CDR3 length is 13 residues. Per the germline V gene, CDR1 is MDHEN and CDR2 is SYDVKM. The DNA of the CDR3 is TGTGCCAGCCTCGACAGGTCCTCCTACGAGCAGTACTTC. Its protein is CASLDRSSYEQYF.

This clone was seen a few times. The chain carries TRBV30 and TRBJ1-2, with 7 bases fitting TRBD1. The junction had 9 bases not matched to a gene; V was cut back by 2 bases and J by 0 bases. Germline CDR1 GTSNPN, CDR2 SVGIG (reference sequence). The CDR3 has 16 residues. As DNA, the CDR3 is TGTGCCTGGAGTCTATCCGGGACAGTCGCTAACTATGGCTACACCTTC. It is translated as CAWSLSGTVANYGYTF.

The chain has TRBV11-3 and TRBJ2-2; no clear D. This CDR3 is built from 18 residues. CDR1 SGHNT and CDR2 YENEEA come from the germline V gene. V was trimmed by 3 bases and J by 3 bases, leaving 20 bases between them. DNA of the CDR3: TGTGCCAGCAGCTTGTCGTTTTTAGGTCAGGATTACACCGGGGAGCTGTTTTTT. Translated: CASSLSFLGQDYTGELFF. Filled out from reference TRBV11-3 and TRBJ2-2, the complete variable domain reads EAGVVQSPRYKIIEKKQPVAFWCNPISGHNTLYWYLQNLGQGPELLIRYENEEAVDDSQLPKDRFSAERLKGVDSTLKIQPAELGDSAVYLCASSLSFLGQDYTGELFFGEGSRLTVL.

The CDR3 loop reads CASSVGPVYYEQYF. The CDR3, as DNA: TGTGCCAGCAGCGTAGGCCCAGTATACTACGAGCAGTACTTC. The chain links TRBV9 to TRBJ2-7; unclear D gene. CDR3 length equals 14 residues. Trimming took 0 bases from V and 3 from J, leaving 10 bases between them. From germline, CDR1 is SGDLS and CDR2 YYNGEE.

The sample holds a few counts of this clone. The chain uses TRBV4-1 and TRBJ2-1; no definite D call. Germline lookup yields CDR1 MGHRA and CDR2 YSYEKL. V lost 2 bases, J lost 2 bases, and 4 bases lay in between. The CDR3 has 13 amino acids. CDR3 protein: CASSQITYNEQFF. CDR3 nucleotide sequence: TGCGCCAGCAGCCAAATCACCTACAATGAGCAGTTCTTC.

This chain joins TRBV30 and TRBJ2-3; tentative D call: TRBD2 (7 bases). CDR1 GTSNPN and CDR2 SVGIG come from the germline V gene (reference sequence). CDR3 length: 11 residues. Trimming cost V 8 bases and J 4 bases, with 10 bases left between them. The CDR3 reads CAQGGADTQYF. The CDR3 nucleotides are TGTGCCCAAGGGGGGGCAGATACGCAGTATTTT.

V gene TRBV7-2 combines with J gene TRBJ1-3; D is undetermined. V lost 4 bases and J lost 0, with 10 bases in between. CDR3 length: 15 amino acids. Germline lookup yields CDR1 SGHTA and CDR2 FQGNSA. CDR3 coding DNA: TGTGCCAGCAGCTCCGACCGGAGCTCTGGAAACACCATATATTTT. Translated: CASSSDRSSGNTIYF.

V usage is TRBV30 and J usage is TRBJ1-4; D is perhaps TRBD1 (5 bases). Germline V gene lookup returns CDR1 GTSNPN and CDR2 SVGIG (reference sequence). The CDR3 sequence is 14 residues long. V shed 2 bases and J shed 7 bases, with 14 bases lying between them. Here the CDR3 reads CAWSPGTRGEKLFF. Written as DNA, the CDR3 is TGTGCCTGGAGTCCAGGGACTAGAGGTGAAAAACTGTTTTTT.